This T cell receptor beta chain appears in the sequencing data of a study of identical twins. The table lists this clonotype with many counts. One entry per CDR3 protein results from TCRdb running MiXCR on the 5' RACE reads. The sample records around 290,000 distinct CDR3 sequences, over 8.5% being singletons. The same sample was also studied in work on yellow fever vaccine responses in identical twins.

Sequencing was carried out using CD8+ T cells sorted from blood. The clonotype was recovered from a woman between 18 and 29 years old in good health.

The CDR3 nucleotides are TGTGCCAGCAGCTTGTCTTTTCATGTATTGTACGAGCAGTACTTC. It is translated as CASSLSFHVLYEQYF. V and J are TRBV5-5 and TRBJ2-7; D is unresolved. This CDR3 contains 15 residues. Germline assignment: CDR1 SGHKS and CDR2 YYEKEE (reference sequence). Trimming took 1 base from V and 4 from J, leaving 15 bases between them.